This record concerns one TCR beta chain sequence. Its antigen is undetermined. The CDR3 is made up of 14 amino acids. Trimming stripped 0 bases from V and 0 bases from J, with 2 bases between. Germline loops: CDR1 LGHNA, CDR2 YNFKEQ. Time point denoted: sample taken at primary tumor resection. The donor population consisted of under 75 patients with untreated, early-stage non-small cell lung cancer. The source of the sample is a study of spatial heterogeneity in lung cancer. General study points: Tracking of tumor mutation counts was seen in expanded intratumoral alpha and beta TCR counts.

TCRdb analysed the 5' RACE reads with MiXCR anew, one entry per CDR3 protein. The sample carries about 27,000 distinct CDR3 sequences, roughly 6.9% recorded once. This sequence was found in a male donor with early-stage non-small cell lung cancer. Specimen: lung tumor tissue, collected at surgery. The J gene is TRBJ2-2, the V gene TRBV4-2; D is unclear. CDR3 protein: CASSQDTNTGELFF. In DNA, the CDR3 is TGTGCCAGCAGCCAAGACACGAACACCGGGGAGCTGTTTTTT.